A selection of T cell receptor beta chains follows, all from one sample in a study of shared clonotypes between healthy human individuals. Sequenced by immunoSEQ multiplex PCR; TCRdb stores in-frame clones only, minus some. Among about 1 million clones listed, about 75% were seen once. The sample taken for sequencing was memory CD4+ T cells sorted from blood. The receptors were gathered from a man in his late teens or twenties in good health. The conserved cysteine and the conserved F or W are not part of the CDR3 here. The D gene is left open where the match is weak.

CDR3aa	d_gene	v_gene	j_gene
ASYGQPKQNTEAF	-	TRBV18	TRBJ1-1
TSSLRGLGQSSYNSPLH	-	TRBV1	TRBJ1-6
ASSLFDNEQF	-	TRBV7-2	TRBJ2-1
ASSIQGNQPQH	-	TRBV10-2	TRBJ1-5
ASSEGQAPKYNEQF	TRBD1	TRBV10-2	TRBJ2-1
ASSQAAEGGYT	-	TRBV4-3	TRBJ1-2
ASSQDRGQYNEQF	TRBD1	TRBV7-2	TRBJ2-1
AWGRWGISTDTQY	-	TRBV30	TRBJ2-3
ASSYVGRHEQY	-	TRBV6-6	TRBJ2-7
ASSPPGGVYNEQF	TRBD1	TRBV18	TRBJ2-1
ASSLGIANYNEQF	-	TRBV11-3	TRBJ2-1
ASSGPGLAGGSTDTQY	TRBD2	TRBV5-4	TRBJ2-3
ASSFQLAETQY	-	TRBV13	TRBJ2-5
ASSLAHRLNTEAF	-	TRBV5-1	TRBJ1-1
ASSELFGGGEAF	-	TRBV6-4	TRBJ1-1
ASSIEALGNTEAF	-	TRBV19	TRBJ1-1
ASSDLARYNSPLH	-	TRBV6-1	TRBJ1-6
AWSVQATFLSGNTIY	-	TRBV30	TRBJ1-3
ASRAEDTGELF	-	TRBV5-1	TRBJ2-2
ASSPSGAIGEAF	-	TRBV7-7	TRBJ1-1
ASSFDIGRDYGYT	-	TRBV5-1	TRBJ1-2
ASTYMGGVSTDTQY	-	TRBV2	TRBJ2-3
ASSTGGSDTQY	-	TRBV5-1	TRBJ2-3
ASSSGRAYDEQF	TRBD2	TRBV7-9	TRBJ2-1
ASSMNRGNTEAF	TRBD1	TRBV19	TRBJ1-1
ASSLARVNTEAF	-	TRBV5-1	TRBJ1-1
ASSSRGGTEAF	-	TRBV6-5	TRBJ1-1
ASSQDTGYGYT	-	TRBV10-1	TRBJ1-2
ASSPAGTGRYEQY	TRBD1	TRBV25-1	TRBJ2-7
ASSSVRGQSEKLF	TRBD1	TRBV28	TRBJ1-4
ASSLRLAGSTDTQY	TRBD2	TRBV5-1	TRBJ2-3
ASSPAGDYGYT	-	TRBV18	TRBJ1-2
ASSQGQGYNEQF	TRBD1	TRBV5-1	TRBJ2-1
ASSSQGLDAYEQY	-	TRBV7-2	TRBJ2-7
ASIKGQGWVTEAF	TRBD1	TRBV28	TRBJ1-1
ASGGAHGYT	-	TRBV2	TRBJ1-2
ASMAAGTSGRTETQY	TRBD2	TRBV19	TRBJ2-5
ASSFLGSSGANVLT	-	TRBV7-9	TRBJ2-6
ASSVGQGNSGNTIY	TRBD1	TRBV9	TRBJ1-3
ASSLDNEQF	-	TRBV11-3	TRBJ2-1
ASRKAMASTDTQY	-	TRBV6-6	TRBJ2-3
ASSPGPPSGANVLT	-	TRBV7-3	TRBJ2-6
ASSSLKNSGRPSYNEQF	TRBD2	TRBV7-6	TRBJ2-1
ASRANENHSPLH	-	TRBV28	TRBJ1-6
ASSYSRGDEQF	-	TRBV4-3	TRBJ2-1
ASSTVDRDNYGYT	TRBD1	TRBV28	TRBJ1-2
ASSNTGTYGYT	-	TRBV19	TRBJ1-2
ASSLQLTGELF	-	TRBV5-4	TRBJ2-2
SVTMGGGNQPQH	-	TRBV29-1	TRBJ1-5
ASSLYGKGEQF	-	TRBV11-2	TRBJ2-1
ASRLAGGPFDEQF	TRBD2	TRBV5-4	TRBJ2-1
SVELWELADTQY	-	TRBV29-1	TRBJ2-3
SVSELSTDTQY	-	TRBV29-1	TRBJ2-3